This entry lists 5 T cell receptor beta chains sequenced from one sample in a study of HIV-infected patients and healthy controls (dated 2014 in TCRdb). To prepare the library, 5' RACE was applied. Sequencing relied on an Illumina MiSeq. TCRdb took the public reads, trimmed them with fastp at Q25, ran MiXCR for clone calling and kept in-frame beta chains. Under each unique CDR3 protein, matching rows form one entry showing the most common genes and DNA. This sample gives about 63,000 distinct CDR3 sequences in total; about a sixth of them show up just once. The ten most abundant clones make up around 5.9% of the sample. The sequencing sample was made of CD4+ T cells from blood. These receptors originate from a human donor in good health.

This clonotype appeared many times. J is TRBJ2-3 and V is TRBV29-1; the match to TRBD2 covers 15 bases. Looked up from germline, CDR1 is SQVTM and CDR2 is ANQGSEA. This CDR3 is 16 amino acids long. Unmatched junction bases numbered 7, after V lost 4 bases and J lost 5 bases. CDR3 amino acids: CSVVGGLAGGQDTQYF. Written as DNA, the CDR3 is TGCAGCGTTGTTGGAGGACTAGCGGGGGGGCAAGATACGCAGTATTTT.

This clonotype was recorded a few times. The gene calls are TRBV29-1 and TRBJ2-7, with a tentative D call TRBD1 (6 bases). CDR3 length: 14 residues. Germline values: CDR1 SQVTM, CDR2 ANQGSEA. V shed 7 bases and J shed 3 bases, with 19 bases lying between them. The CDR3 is CSARPLGASYEQYF. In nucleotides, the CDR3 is TGCAGCGCCAGGCCGCTGGGGGCAAGCTACGAGCAGTACTTC.

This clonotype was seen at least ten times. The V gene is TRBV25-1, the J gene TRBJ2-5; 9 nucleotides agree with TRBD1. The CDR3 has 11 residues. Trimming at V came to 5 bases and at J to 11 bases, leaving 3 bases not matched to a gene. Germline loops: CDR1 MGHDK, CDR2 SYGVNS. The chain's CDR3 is CASSSDRGQYF. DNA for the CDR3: TGTGCCAGCAGTTCAGACAGGGGGCAGTACTTC. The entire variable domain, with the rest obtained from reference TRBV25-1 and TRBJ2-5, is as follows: EADIYQTPRYLVIGTGKKITLECSQTMGHDKMYWYQQDPGMELHLIHYSYGVNSTEKGDLSSESTVSRIRTEHFPLTLESARPSHTSQYLCASSSDRGQYFGPGTRLLVL.

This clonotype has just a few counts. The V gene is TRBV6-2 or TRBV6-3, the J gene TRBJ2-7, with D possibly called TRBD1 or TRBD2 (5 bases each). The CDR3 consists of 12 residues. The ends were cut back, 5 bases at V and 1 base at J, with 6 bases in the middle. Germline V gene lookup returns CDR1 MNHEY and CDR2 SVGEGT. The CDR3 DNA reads TGTGCCAGCAGTGAGGGGTCCTACGAGCAGTACTTC. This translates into CASSEGSYEQYF.

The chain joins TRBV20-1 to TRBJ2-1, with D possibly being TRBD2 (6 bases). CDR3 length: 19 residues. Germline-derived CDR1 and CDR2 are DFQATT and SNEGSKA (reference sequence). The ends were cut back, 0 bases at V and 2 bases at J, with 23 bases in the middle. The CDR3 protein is CSARDAGAFGSGPYNEQFF. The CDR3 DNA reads TGCAGTGCTAGAGATGCCGGCGCTTTCGGTAGCGGCCCCTACAATGAGCAGTTCTTC.